This TCR beta chain appears in the sequencing data of a study of T cells in Graves' hyperthyroidism and ophthalmopathy (dated by TCRdb to between 2018 and 2021). With respect to the entire study: Peripheral blood samples were taken at the time of initial diagnosis, prior to any treatment. To identify distinguishing TCR V-J signatures, a discovery cohort of 90 to 100 patients was used, comprising 40 to 45 with Graves' ophthalmopathy and around 60 with stable Graves' hyperthyroidism. Prospective prediction of ophthalmopathy was tested in an independent validation cohort of some 19 hyperthyroidism patients and around 16 patients who later progressed to ophthalmopathy. For training and testing, the roughly 93 patients in the discovery cohort were randomly divided in a 7:3 ratio. The study also compared thyroid tissue and blood T-cell repertoires from five or six Graves' hyperthyroidism patients. Once sampling was done, hyperthyroidism patients were given methimazole at a starting dose of 30 mg daily, whereas ophthalmopathy patients were given high-dose intravenous methylprednisolone. According to the paper, TCR Vbeta CDR3 sequencing was carried out on 135 peripheral blood samples, which came from some 41 ophthalmopathy, 75 or so hyperthyroidism and roughly 17 progressor patients. General conclusions and limits of the study: No statistical method was used to fix the sample size in advance, and group allocation was not hidden from the investigators. A model built on a 13 V-J signature distinguished ophthalmopathy from stable hyperthyroidism, reaching about 89% sensitivity and under 84% specificity in cross-validation and 80%/75% in testing. During validation, the model predicted progression to ophthalmopathy a median of around 6 months ahead of onset, with almost 71% sensitivity and 72.22% specificity. Blood samples also contained most of the expanded thyroid clonotypes (frequency above 0.001), which suggests that blood repertoires may reflect thyroid immune responses.

Stable Graves' hyperthyroidism was defined as the absence of progression to ophthalmopathy over 18 months of follow-up. Hyperthyroidism patients were newly diagnosed, had a disease duration of under 2 months, and were aged 18 to 65 years. Exclusion was applied to patients with uncontrolled infections, other autoimmune diseases, pregnancy or lactation. Diagnoses relied on clinical symptoms, serum thyroxine and TRAb, thyroid ultrasound and orbital computed tomography. Ficoll-Paque density gradient centrifugation was used to isolate PBMCs from under 11 ml of fresh peripheral blood. Total RNA was extracted using Trizol reagent, and RNA quality was assessed on an Agilent 2100 Bioanalyzer. From cysteine to phenylalanine, the CDR3 is 17 amino acids long. Only the CDR3 portion is preserved as DNA: 51 bases, with reading frame beginning at the first base. V is trimmed back by 4 bases and J by 0 bases, and the junction contains 8 bases that no gene match accounts for. The germline V gene yields SGHRS for CDR1 and YFSETQ for CDR2.

The TCR beta CDR3 regions were amplified from RNA transcripts. The first round of RT-PCR for the TCR CDR3 was performed with the HTBI primer set and the Qiagen OneStep RT-PCR kit. The libraries were constructed in a second round of multiplex PCR and then size-selected and purified. Libraries were sequenced paired-end with 100 bp reads on an Illumina HiSeq2000. Regarding the original processing steps: Raw data were processed with SOAPnuke, discarding reads with adapters, uncalled bases, mean Phred below 15, or no exact constant-primer or identifier match. COPE v1.2.5 was used to merge the high-quality paired reads, and each unique nucleotide sequence was defined as a clonotype. MiTCR v1.1 was used to align the clonotypes against IMGT TRBV, TRBD and TRBJ reference segments. Analysis was restricted to V-J combinations with a frequency above 0.0001, which covered roughly 99% of repertoires. The TCS score was defined as the ratio of F50 (clonal expansion) to E x V (chaos), calculated using BLOSUM62-based TCRdist between CDR3 peptides within each V-J. Welch's t-statistics and random forest reduced several hundred V-J features to 13, which were used in a naive Bayes classifier (R e1071). The public reads were reanalyzed by TCRdb: fastp trimming at Q25, MiXCR alignment, in-frame beta chains only. Here each entry gathers all rows of one CDR3 protein and keeps the most common genes and DNA. V and J calls and clone size were set by TCRdb, not the authors. Here the sample has roughly 30,000 distinct CDR3 sequences; approximately 45% occur a single time. The ten largest account for under 13% of the sample.

At least ten counts were recorded for this clonotype. This clone's antigen is unknown. Base qualities are missing; no much larger clone stands one base away. Sequenced sample: blood. This clonotype originated in a woman aged 25 to 39 with Graves' hyperthyroidism. The sequence is built from TRBV5-1 and TRBJ2-3; 10 bases in between match TRBD2. The CDR3 reads CASSTHPSGGSTDTQYF. The DNA reads as follows: TGCGCCAGCAGCACCCATCCTAGCGGGGGTAGCACAGATACGCAGTATTTT.